Listed here is a single T cell receptor (beta chain). Its antigen is not known. This sample is part of a study of cytomegalovirus exposure and HLA in healthy donors. Turning to the study itself: The roughly 130 validation repertoires used the same platform as the approximately 620 first-cohort repertoires (as reported by a later analysis). General study points: The dataset shows that most TCR sequences were rare, while some public TCRs occurred in many donors. In a later analysis, first-cohort TCR clusters were found to tend to co-occur in the 95 to 150 validation repertoires. Cytomegalovirus association was listed for approximately 150 TCR beta chains.

Trimming stripped 0 bases from V and 2 bases from J, with 17 bases between. The CDR3 runs 18 residues. Looked up from germline, CDR1 is LGHNT and CDR2 is FRNRAP. Generated by immunoSEQ multiplex PCR, the TCRdb table keeps only in-frame clones and is missing some. The table shows about 280,000 clones, with roughly 90% occurring only once. The sequenced material came from PBMCs. This chain joins TRBV12-5 and TRBJ2-1; D perhaps matches TRBD2 (6 bases). The receptor was derived from a woman aged 18-29 years in good health and CMV-seronegative. The CDR3 nucleotides read TGTGCTAGTGGTTTGGTACGATGGGGGGTGTCGGCCTACAATGAGCAGTTCTTC. Amino acids: CASGLVRWGVSAYNEQFF. Filled out from reference TRBV12-5 and TRBJ2-1, the complete variable domain reads DARVTQTPRHKVTEMGQEVTMRCQPILGHNTVFWYRQTMMQGLELLAYFRNRAPLDDSGMPKDRFSAEMPDATLATLKIQPSEPRDSAVYFCASGLVRWGVSAYNEQFFGPGTRLTVL.